The clone carrying this T cell receptor (beta chain) appeared many times. What it binds is unknown. These data come from a study of T cells after yellow fever vaccination. Trimming shortened V by 3 bases and J by 4 bases, and 2 bases separated the two germline ends. The CDR3 totals 11 residues. Germline assignment: CDR1 SGHDN and CDR2 FVKESK. They built TCR cDNA with 5'RACE template switching, a step that put in a universal primer site and UMIs. TCRdb processed the 5' RACE reads anew with MiXCR; each CDR3 protein has one entry. The sample has 150,000 or so distinct CDR3 sequences, 5% to 8% seen once. Study-level findings and limits: The booster saw the reappearance of most primary-vaccination clones (approximately 97% CD4, roughly 87% CD8). A small proportion of clonotypes was detected in both the CD4 and CD8 compartments. Repertoires obtained by FACS sorting could include abundant clonotypes that entered as contaminants from the bulk population.

This material consisted of CD4+ T cells sorted from PBMCs, taken 10 days after the yellow fever booster vaccination. The chain combines TRBV14 with TRBJ2-3; D ambiguous. The source is a young man who received the YFV17D yellow fever vaccine. In DNA form, the CDR3 reads TGTGCCAGCAGCCATTCAGATACGCAGTATTTT. Protein sequence: CASSHSDTQYF.